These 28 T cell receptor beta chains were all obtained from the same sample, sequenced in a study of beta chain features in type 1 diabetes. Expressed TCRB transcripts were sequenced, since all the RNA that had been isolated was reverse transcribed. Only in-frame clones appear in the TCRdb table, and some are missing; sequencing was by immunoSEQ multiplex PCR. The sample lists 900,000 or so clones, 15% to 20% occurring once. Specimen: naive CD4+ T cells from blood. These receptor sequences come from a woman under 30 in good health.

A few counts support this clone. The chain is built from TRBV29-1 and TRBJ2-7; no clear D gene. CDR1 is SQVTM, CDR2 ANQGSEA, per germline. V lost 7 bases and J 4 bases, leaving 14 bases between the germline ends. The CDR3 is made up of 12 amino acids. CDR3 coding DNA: TGCAGCGCCGGGCGGTCCTCGTACGAGCAGTACTTC. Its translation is CSAGRSSYEQYF.

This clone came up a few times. In DNA form, the CDR3 reads TGTGCCAGCTCACCACCGAATCGGGAGGGGTACAATGAGCAGTTCTTC. The encoded protein is CASSPPNREGYNEQFF. The genes are TRBV18 and TRBJ2-1; TRBD2 matches 8 bases. The CDR3 runs to 16 residues. Trimming cost V 0 bases and J 4 bases; bases outside gene matches: 5. Germline CDR1 is KGHSH and CDR2 is LQKENI.

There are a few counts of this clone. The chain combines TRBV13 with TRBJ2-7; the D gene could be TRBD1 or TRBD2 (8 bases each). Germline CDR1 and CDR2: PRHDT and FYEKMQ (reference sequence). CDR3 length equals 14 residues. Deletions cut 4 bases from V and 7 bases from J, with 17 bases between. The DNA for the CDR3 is TGTGCCAGCAGCTCCCGGACAGGGACTAGGGAGCAGTACTTC. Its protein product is CASSSRTGTREQYF.

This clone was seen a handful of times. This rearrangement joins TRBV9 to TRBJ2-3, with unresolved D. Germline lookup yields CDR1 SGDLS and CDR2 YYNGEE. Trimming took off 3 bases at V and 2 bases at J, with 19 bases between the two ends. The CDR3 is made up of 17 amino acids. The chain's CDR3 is CASSGPPWTADTDTQYF. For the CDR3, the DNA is TGTGCCAGCAGCGGACCACCGTGGACGGCTGACACAGATACGCAGTATTTT.

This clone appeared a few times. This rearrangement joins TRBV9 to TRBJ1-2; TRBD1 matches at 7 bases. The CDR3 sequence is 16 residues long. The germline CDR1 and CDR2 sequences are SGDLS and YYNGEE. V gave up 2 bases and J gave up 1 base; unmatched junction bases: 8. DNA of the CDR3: TGTGCCAGCAGCGTCTTCCCAGGGGGAGGTAACTATGGCTACACCTTC. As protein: CASSVFPGGGNYGYTF.

The CDR3 loop is CASSPRQGWTEAFF. The CDR3, as DNA: TGTGCCAGCAGCCCGCGACAGGGGTGGACTGAAGCTTTCTTT. The rearrangement links TRBV7-9 to TRBJ1-1; 8 positions match TRBD1. CDR3 length equals 14 residues. J lost 5 bases, V lost 5 bases, and 7 bases had no gene match. Germline CDR1 is SEHNR and CDR2 is FQNEAQ (reference sequence).

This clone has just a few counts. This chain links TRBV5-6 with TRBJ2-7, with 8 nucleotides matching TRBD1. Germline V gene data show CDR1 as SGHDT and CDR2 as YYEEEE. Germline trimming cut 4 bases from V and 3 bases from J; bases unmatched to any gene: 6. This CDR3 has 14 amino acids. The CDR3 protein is CASSTRTGSYEQYF. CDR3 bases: TGTGCCAGCAGCACCCGGACAGGGAGCTACGAGCAGTACTTC.

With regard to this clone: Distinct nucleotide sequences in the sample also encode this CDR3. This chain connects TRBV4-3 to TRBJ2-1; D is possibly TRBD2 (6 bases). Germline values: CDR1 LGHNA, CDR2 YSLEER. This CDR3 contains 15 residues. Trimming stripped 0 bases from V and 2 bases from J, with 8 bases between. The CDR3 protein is CASSQDSGPYNEQFF. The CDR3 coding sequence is TGCGCCAGCAGCCAAGATAGCGGCCCCTACAATGAGCAGTTCTTC.

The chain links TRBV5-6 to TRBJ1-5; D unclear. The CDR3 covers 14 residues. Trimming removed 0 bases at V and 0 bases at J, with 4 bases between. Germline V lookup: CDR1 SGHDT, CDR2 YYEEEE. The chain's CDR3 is CASSLGYSNQPQHF. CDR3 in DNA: TGTGCCAGCAGCTTGGGGTATAGCAATCAGCCCCAGCATTTT.

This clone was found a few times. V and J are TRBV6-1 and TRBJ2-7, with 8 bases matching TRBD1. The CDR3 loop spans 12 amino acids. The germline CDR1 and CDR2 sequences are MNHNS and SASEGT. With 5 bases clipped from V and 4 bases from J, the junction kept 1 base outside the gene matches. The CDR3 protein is CASSRQGYEQYF. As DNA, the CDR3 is TGTGCCAGCAGTAGACAGGGGTACGAGCAGTACTTC.

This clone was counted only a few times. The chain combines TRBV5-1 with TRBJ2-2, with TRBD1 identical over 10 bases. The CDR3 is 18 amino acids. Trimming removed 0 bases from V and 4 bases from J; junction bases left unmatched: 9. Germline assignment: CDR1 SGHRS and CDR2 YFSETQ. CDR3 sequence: CASSLAPTTGGLTGELFF. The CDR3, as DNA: TGCGCCAGCAGCTTGGCCCCGACGACAGGGGGCCTCACCGGGGAGCTGTTTTTT.

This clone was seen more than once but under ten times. In DNA form, the CDR3 reads TGTGCCAGCAGTCGAGGGACAGTAGCTAACTATGGCTACACCTTC. Residues: CASSRGTVANYGYTF. J is TRBJ1-2 and V is TRBV25-1, with 7 nucleotides matching TRBD1. Germline V lookup: CDR1 MGHDK, CDR2 SYGVNS. This CDR3 is 15 amino acids long. Trimming removed 5 bases from V and 0 bases from J; junction bases left unmatched: 6.

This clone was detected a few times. The CDR3 DNA follows: TGTGCCAGCAGCCAAGACGTTAGCCGGGTTTTGCGCAATGAGCAGTTCTTC. This translates into CASSQDVSRVLRNEQFF. The J gene is TRBJ2-1, the V gene TRBV4-2; D is unresolved. The germline V and J ends were trimmed by 0 bases and 6 bases, with 18 bases remaining between them. Germline V CDR1 and CDR2: LGHNA, YNFKEQ. This CDR3 is 17 amino acids long.

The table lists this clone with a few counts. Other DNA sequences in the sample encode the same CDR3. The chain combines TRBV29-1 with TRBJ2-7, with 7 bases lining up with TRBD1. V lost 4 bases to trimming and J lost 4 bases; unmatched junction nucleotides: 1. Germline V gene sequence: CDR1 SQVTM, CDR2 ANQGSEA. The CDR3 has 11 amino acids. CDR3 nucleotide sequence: TGCAGCGTTGGGACAGGTTACGAGCAGTACTTC. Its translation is CSVGTGYEQYF.

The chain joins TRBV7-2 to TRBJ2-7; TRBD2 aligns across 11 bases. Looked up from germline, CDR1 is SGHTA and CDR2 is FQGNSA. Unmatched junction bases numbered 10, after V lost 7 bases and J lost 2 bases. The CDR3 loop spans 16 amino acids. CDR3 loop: CASNLPIAGGPYEQYF. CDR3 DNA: TGTGCCAGCAACCTTCCAATAGCGGGAGGGCCCTACGAGCAGTACTTC. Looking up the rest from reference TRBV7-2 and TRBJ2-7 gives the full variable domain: GAGVSQSPSNKVTEKGKDVELRCDPISGHTALYWYRQSLGQGLEFLIYFQGNSAPDKSGLPSDRFSAERTGGSVSTLTIQRTQQEDSAVYLCASNLPIAGGPYEQYFGPGTRLTVT.

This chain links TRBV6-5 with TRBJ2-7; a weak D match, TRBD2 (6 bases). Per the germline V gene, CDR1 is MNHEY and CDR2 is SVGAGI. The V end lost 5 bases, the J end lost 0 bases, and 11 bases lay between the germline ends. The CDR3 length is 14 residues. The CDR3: CASSRDFSSYEQYF. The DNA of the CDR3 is TGTGCCAGCAGTCGGGACTTTTCCTCCTACGAGCAGTACTTC.

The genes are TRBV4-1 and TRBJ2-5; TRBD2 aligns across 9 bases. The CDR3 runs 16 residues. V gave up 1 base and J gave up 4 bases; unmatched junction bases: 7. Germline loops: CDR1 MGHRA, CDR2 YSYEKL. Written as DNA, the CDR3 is TGCGCCAGCAGCCAAGTTCCCGGGACTAGCTTAGAGACCCAGTACTTC. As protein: CASSQVPGTSLETQYF.

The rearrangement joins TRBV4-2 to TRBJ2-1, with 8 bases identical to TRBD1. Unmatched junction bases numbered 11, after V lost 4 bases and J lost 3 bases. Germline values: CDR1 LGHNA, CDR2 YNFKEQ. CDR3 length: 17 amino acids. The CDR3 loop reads CASSPGQVRGYYNEQFF. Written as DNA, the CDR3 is TGTGCCAGCAGCCCGGGACAGGTTAGGGGATACTACAATGAGCAGTTCTTC.

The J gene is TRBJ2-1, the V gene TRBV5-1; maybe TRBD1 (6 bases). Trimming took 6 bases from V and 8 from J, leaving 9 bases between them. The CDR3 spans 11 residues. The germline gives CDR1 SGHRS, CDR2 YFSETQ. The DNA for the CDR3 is TGCGCCAGCAACCACAGGGATGAGCAGTTCTTC. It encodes CASNHRDEQFF.

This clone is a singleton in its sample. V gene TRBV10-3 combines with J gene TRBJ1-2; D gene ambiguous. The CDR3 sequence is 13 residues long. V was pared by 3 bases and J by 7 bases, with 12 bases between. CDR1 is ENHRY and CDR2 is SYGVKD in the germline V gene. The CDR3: CAISDPPSFGYTF. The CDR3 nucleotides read TGTGCCATCAGTGACCCTCCATCCTTTGGCTACACCTTC.

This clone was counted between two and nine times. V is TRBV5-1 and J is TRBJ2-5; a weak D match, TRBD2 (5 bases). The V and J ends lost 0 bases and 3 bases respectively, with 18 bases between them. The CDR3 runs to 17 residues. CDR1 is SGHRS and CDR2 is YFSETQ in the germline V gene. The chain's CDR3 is CASSLGSMDFRKETQYF. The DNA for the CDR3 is TGCGCCAGCAGCTTGGGGAGTATGGACTTTCGTAAAGAGACCCAGTACTTC. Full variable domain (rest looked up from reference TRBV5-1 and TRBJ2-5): KAGVTQTPRYLIKTRGQQVTLSCSPISGHRSVSWYQQTPGQGLQFLFEYFSETQRNKGNFPGRFSGRQFSNSRSEMNVSTLELGDSALYLCASSLGSMDFRKETQYFGPGTRLLVL.

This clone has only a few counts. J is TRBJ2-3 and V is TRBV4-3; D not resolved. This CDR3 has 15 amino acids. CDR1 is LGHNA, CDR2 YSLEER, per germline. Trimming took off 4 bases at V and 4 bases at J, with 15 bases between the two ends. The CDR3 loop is CASSLVLGIPDTQYF. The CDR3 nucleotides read TGCGCCAGCAGCCTCGTGCTTGGGATCCCAGATACGCAGTATTTT.

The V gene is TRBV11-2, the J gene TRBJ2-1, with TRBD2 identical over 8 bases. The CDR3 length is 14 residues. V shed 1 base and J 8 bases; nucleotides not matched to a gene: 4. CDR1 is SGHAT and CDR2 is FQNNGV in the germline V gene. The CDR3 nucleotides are TGTGCCAGCAGCTTAGCGGGAGGGGAATATGAGCAGTTCTTC. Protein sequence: CASSLAGGEYEQFF.

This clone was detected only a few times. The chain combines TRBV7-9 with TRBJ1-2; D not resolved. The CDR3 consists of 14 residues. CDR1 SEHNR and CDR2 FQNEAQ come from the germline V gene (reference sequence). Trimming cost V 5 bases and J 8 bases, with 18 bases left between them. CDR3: CASSNIAGSGGYTF. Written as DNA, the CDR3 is TGTGCCAGCAGCAATATTGCGGGTTCGGGCGGCTACACCTTC.

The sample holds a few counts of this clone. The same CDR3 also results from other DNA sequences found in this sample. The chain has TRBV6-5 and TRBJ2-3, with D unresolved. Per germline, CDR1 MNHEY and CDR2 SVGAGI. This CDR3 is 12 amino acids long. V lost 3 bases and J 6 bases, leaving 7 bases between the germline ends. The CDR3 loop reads CASSYSGDTQYF. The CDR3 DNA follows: TGTGCCAGCAGTTATTCCGGGGATACGCAGTATTTT.

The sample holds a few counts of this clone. In nucleotides, the CDR3 is TGTGCCAGCAGCCCGGTAGCGGGAGACGAGCAGTTCTTC. Protein sequence: CASSPVAGDEQFF. The rearrangement links TRBV7-9 to TRBJ2-1, with 9 bases matching TRBD2. Per germline, CDR1 SEHNR and CDR2 FQNEAQ (reference sequence). The CDR3 has 13 residues. V shed 5 bases, J shed 10 bases, and the junction held 6 bases outside the gene matches.

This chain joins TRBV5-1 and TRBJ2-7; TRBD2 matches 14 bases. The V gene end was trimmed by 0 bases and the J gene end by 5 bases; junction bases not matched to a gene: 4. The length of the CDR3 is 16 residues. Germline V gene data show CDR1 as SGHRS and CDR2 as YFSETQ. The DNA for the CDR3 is TGCGCCAGCAGCTTGGTGGGACTAGCGGGAGTACACGAGCAGTACTTC. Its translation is CASSLVGLAGVHEQYF.

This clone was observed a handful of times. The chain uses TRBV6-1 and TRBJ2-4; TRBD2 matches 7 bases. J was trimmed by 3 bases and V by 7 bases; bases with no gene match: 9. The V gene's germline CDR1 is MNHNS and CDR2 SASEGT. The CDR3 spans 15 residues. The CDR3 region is CASIGGRADKNIQYF. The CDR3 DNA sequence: TGTGCCAGCATCGGGGGGAGGGCGGACAAAAACATTCAGTACTTC.